Each of the 27 T cell receptor beta chains below was sequenced from the same sample in a study of technical replicates of blood from a handful of donors. Sequenced by immunoSEQ multiplex PCR; TCRdb stores in-frame clones only, minus some. Of approximately 65,000 clones in the sample, about 88% were seen once. The sequencing input was PBMCs. The receptors come from a human donor in good health. Some clones in this sample may be carry-over from other donors' samples.

This clone was seen more than once but under ten times. The chain carries TRBV13 and TRBJ2-3; 9 bases are shared with TRBD2. The germline CDR1 and CDR2 sequences are PRHDT and FYEKMQ (reference sequence). This CDR3 region has 18 residues. V lost 2 bases to trimming and J lost 2 bases; unmatched junction nucleotides: 11. The CDR3 protein is CASSLMTASGVYTDTQYF. In DNA form, the CDR3 reads TGTGCCAGCAGCTTAATGACAGCTAGCGGGGTGTACACAGATACGCAGTATTTT.

This clone was detected once. The V gene is TRBV19, the J gene TRBJ1-6; maybe TRBD1 (5 bases). CDR1 and CDR2 (germline): LNHDA, SQIVND (reference sequence). CDR3 size: 15 residues. V lost 10 bases and J 0 bases, leaving 13 bases between the germline ends. The CDR3 DNA sequence: TGTGCCACCTCCGGGGGGAGCTCCTATAATTCACCCCTCCACTTT. This gives the protein CATSGGSSYNSPLHF.

The sample holds one count of this clone. V usage is TRBV5-4 and J usage is TRBJ2-7; 9 positions match TRBD1. From germline, CDR1 is SGHNT and CDR2 YYREEE (reference sequence). The V and J ends lost 2 bases and 2 bases, in that order; junction bases with no gene match: 5. The CDR3 contains 15 residues. CDR3 nucleotide sequence: TGTGCCAGCAGCTTAAGACAGGGGGACGCCTACGAGCAGTACTTC. Translated, it gives CASSLRQGDAYEQYF. Drawing the rest from reference TRBV5-4 and TRBJ2-7, the complete variable domain is ETGVTQSPTHLIKTRGQQVTLRCSSQSGHNTVSWYQQALGQGPQFIFQYYREEENGRGNFPPRFSGLQFPNYSSELNVNALELDDSALYLCASSLRQGDAYEQYFGPGTRLTVT.

The CDR3 DNA reads TGCGCCAGCAGCCAAGATCTAGAGATGAACACTGAAGCTTTCTTT. Translation: CASSQDLEMNTEAFF. The chain is built from TRBV4-1 and TRBJ1-1; D is ambiguous. The CDR3 contains 15 residues. The ends were cut back, 0 bases at V and 0 bases at J, with 8 bases in the middle. The germline V gene has CDR1 MGHRA and CDR2 YSYEKL.

The V call is TRBV5-5, the J call TRBJ1-2; possible D gene TRBD1, 5 bases. Germline CDR1 reads SGHKS; CDR2 reads YYEKEE (reference sequence). The ends were cut back, 4 bases at V and 2 bases at J, with 9 bases in the middle. CDR3 length: 13 amino acids. The CDR3 loop is CASSTGGNYGYTF. The CDR3 nucleotides are TGTGCCAGCAGCACAGGAGGGAACTATGGCTACACCTTC.

This clone has a handful of counts. The V gene is TRBV4-3, the J gene TRBJ2-2; D uncertain. V lost 0 bases and J 12 bases, leaving 11 bases between the germline ends. Germline V CDR1 and CDR2: LGHNA, YSLEER. The CDR3 contains 13 residues. The CDR3 region has the DNA TGCGCCAGCAGCCAAGAATACAGATTCCAGCTGTTTTTT. Its protein product is CASSQEYRFQLFF.

The rearrangement uses TRBV19 and TRBJ2-2; TRBD2 might be the D (7 bases). V was trimmed by 7 bases and J by 6 bases, leaving 15 bases between them. CDR3 size: 14 residues. Germline CDR1 reads LNHDA; CDR2 reads SQIVND (reference sequence). CDR3 sequence reads: CASIGREGAGELFF. DNA for the CDR3: TGTGCCAGTATCGGCAGGGAGGGGGCCGGGGAGCTGTTTTTT.

This clone was observed once. The chain has TRBV7-8 and TRBJ2-7; D possibly corresponds to TRBD2 (7 bases). The CDR3 is 14 residues long. Germline V lookup: CDR1 SGHVS, CDR2 FQNEAQ. The ends were cut back, 6 bases at V and 2 bases at J, with 14 bases in the middle. DNA of the CDR3: TGTGCCAGCAGTTTCGGCGGGGGCCCCTACGAGCAGTACTTC. Encoded protein: CASSFGGGPYEQYF.

The chain has TRBV5-4 and TRBJ1-2, with 7 bases identical to TRBD1. V lost 4 bases to trimming and J lost 3 bases; unmatched junction nucleotides: 6. The length of the CDR3 is 14 residues. Germline V CDR1 and CDR2: SGHNT, YYREEE (reference sequence). CDR3 sequence reads: CASSPGDSYYGYTF. DNA of the CDR3: TGTGCCAGCAGCCCGGGGGACAGCTACTATGGCTACACCTTC.

V gene TRBV13 combines with J gene TRBJ1-6; 11 bases fit TRBD1. The J segment lost 10 bases and the V segment lost 3 bases, leaving 2 bases of the junction unmatched. CDR3 length: 14 amino acids. Germline lookup yields CDR1 PRHDT and CDR2 FYEKMQ (reference sequence). CDR3 sequence: CASSFRTGGSPLHF. CDR3 sequence (DNA): TGTGCCAGCAGCTTTAGGACAGGGGGCTCACCCCTCCACTTT.

The chain couples TRBV18 to TRBJ2-1, with 7 bases lining up with TRBD2. The CDR3 has 19 residues. V lost 3 bases, J lost 9 bases, and 23 bases stayed unmatched. The germline V gene encodes CDR1 KGHSH and CDR2 LQKENI. In DNA form, the CDR3 reads TGTGCCAGCTCACCTATGACGGGGGGTCGAAGACCCCCGCGTCGTGAGCAGTTCTTC. This gives the protein CASSPMTGGRRPPRREQFF. The entire variable domain, with the rest obtained from reference TRBV18 and TRBJ2-1, is as follows: NAGVMQNPRHLVRRRGQEARLRCSPMKGHSHVYWYRQLPEEGLKFMVYLQKENIIDESGMPKERFSAEFPKEGPSILRIQQVVRGDSAAYFCASSPMTGGRRPPRREQFFGPGTRLTVL.

This clone was observed once. The chain joins TRBV5-4 to TRBJ2-7, with D perhaps TRBD2 (6 bases). This CDR3 spans 13 amino acids. Trimming stripped 0 bases from V and 3 bases from J, with 7 bases between. Germline values: CDR1 SGHNT, CDR2 YYREEE (reference sequence). This CDR3 is CASSLGLDYEQYF. Written as DNA, the CDR3 is TGTGCCAGCAGCTTGGGACTAGACTACGAGCAGTACTTC.

This clone was counted a single time. V usage is TRBV7-6 and J usage is TRBJ1-5, with D possibly matching TRBD1 (5 bases). Germline V gene lookup returns CDR1 SGHVS and CDR2 FNYEAQ. The CDR3 runs 13 residues. V was cut by 5 bases and J by 5 bases, with 10 bases left in between. CDR3 in amino acids: CASSASRDQPQHF. As DNA, the CDR3 is TGTGCCAGCAGCGCGTCCAGGGATCAGCCCCAGCATTTT.

This clone was seen a single time. The V and J genes are TRBV7-9 and TRBJ2-1; a possible D gene is TRBD2 (7 bases). Trimming cost V 7 bases and J 5 bases, with 21 bases left between them. The CDR3 is made up of 16 amino acids. CDR1 and CDR2 from the germline V gene are SEHNR and FQNEAQ (reference sequence). The CDR3 DNA reads TGTGCCAGCACCCTTCCGAGCGGGACAAGGCACAATGAGCAGTTCTTC. Amino acid sequence: CASTLPSGTRHNEQFF.

This rearrangement joins TRBV27 to TRBJ1-1; 8 bases match TRBD1. Germline CDR1 and CDR2: MNHEY and SMNVEV (reference sequence). The V and J ends lost 2 bases and 5 bases, in that order; junction bases with no gene match: 7. The CDR3 has 15 residues. The CDR3 reads CASSLTGTGGTEAFF. The CDR3 nucleotides are TGTGCCAGCAGTTTAACGGGCACAGGGGGAACTGAAGCTTTCTTT.

This clone was counted a few times. The chain employs TRBV5-1 and TRBJ2-1; 12 bases agree with TRBD2. With V trimmed by 4 bases and J by 9 bases, 11 bases remained unmatched. The CDR3 covers 16 residues. Germline V gene data show CDR1 as SGHRS and CDR2 as YFSETQ. The CDR3 here is CASSRAGTSGSLEQFF. CDR3 bases: TGCGCCAGCAGCCGGGCGGGGACTAGCGGGTCACTTGAGCAGTTCTTC.

V is TRBV10-3 and J is TRBJ1-1, with D unresolved. This CDR3 is 13 amino acids long. The germline V gene encodes CDR1 ENHRY and CDR2 SYGVKD. Trimming took off 6 bases at V and 3 bases at J, with 11 bases between the two ends. In DNA, the CDR3 is TGTGCCATCAGGGAGCTCCGGGACACTGAAGCTTTCTTT. This gives the protein CAIRELRDTEAFF.

The V gene is TRBV27, the J gene TRBJ2-7; a weak D match, TRBD2 (5 bases). Germline loops: CDR1 MNHEY, CDR2 SMNVEV (reference sequence). With 3 bases removed from V and 0 bases from J, the gap between germline ends came to 6 bases. The CDR3 is 13 amino acids. For the CDR3, the DNA is TGTGCCAGCAGTTTCGGGGTCTCCTACGAGCAGTACTTC. It specifies CASSFGVSYEQYF.

The chain uses TRBV5-1 and TRBJ2-7, with D possibly matching TRBD2 (5 bases). The V and J ends lost 0 bases and 6 bases respectively, with 7 bases between them. Germline CDR1 reads SGHRS; CDR2 reads YFSETQ. The CDR3 is made up of 12 amino acids. CDR3 coding DNA: TGCGCCAGCAGCTTGGTCCGGGGCGAGCAGTACTTC. This gives the protein CASSLVRGEQYF.

The rearrangement uses TRBV6-6 and TRBJ1-2, with 9 bases fitting TRBD1. Trimming cost V 4 bases and J 8 bases; bases outside gene matches: 14. This CDR3 is 16 amino acids long. Germline V lookup: CDR1 MNHNY, CDR2 SVGAGI (reference sequence). The CDR3 spells CASSSPGQGVERGYTF. The CDR3 nucleotides are TGTGCCAGCAGTTCTCCGGGACAGGGAGTTGAGCGGGGCTACACCTTC.

DNA for the CDR3: TGTGCCAGAAGCTTGCGGGGGTCCTCGGTCTCTGGAAACACCATATATTTT. It encodes CARSLRGSSVSGNTIYF. The chain uses TRBV5-3 and TRBJ1-3, with a possible D match to TRBD1 (5 bases). Being an ORF, TRBV5-3 has a function that is uncertain. The CDR3 is made up of 17 amino acids. Trimming shortened V by 1 base and J by 0 bases, and 14 bases separated the two germline ends.

This chain uses TRBV30 with TRBJ2-5; no reliable D call. Germline-derived CDR1 and CDR2 are GTSNPN and SVGIG (reference sequence). The CDR3 totals 13 residues. The V and J ends lost 0 bases and 3 bases respectively, with 8 bases between them. CDR3 in amino acids: CAWSVRLKETQYF. CDR3 sequence (DNA): TGTGCCTGGAGTGTCAGGCTAAAAGAGACCCAGTACTTC.

The V and J genes are TRBV18 and TRBJ2-7; 7 bases are a match to TRBD1. J gave up 3 bases and V 6 bases, and 14 bases lay outside the gene matches. Germline CDR1 and CDR2: KGHSH and LQKENI. There are 16 residues in the CDR3. In DNA, the CDR3 is TGTGCCAGCTCGCTAGGGATGCCAGGGGGTATCTACGAGCAGTACTTC. This sequence encodes CASSLGMPGGIYEQYF. Supplemented by reference TRBV18 and TRBJ2-7, the full variable domain reads NAGVMQNPRHLVRRRGQEARLRCSPMKGHSHVYWYRQLPEEGLKFMVYLQKENIIDESGMPKERFSAEFPKEGPSILRIQQVVRGDSAAYFCASSLGMPGGIYEQYFGPGTRLTVT.

In its sample, this clone was seen a few times. The chain joins TRBV6-1 to TRBJ2-3, with 8 bases fitting TRBD2. The J segment lost 3 bases and the V segment lost 4 bases, leaving 6 bases of the junction unmatched. The CDR3 loop spans 15 amino acids. Looked up from germline, CDR1 is MNHNS and CDR2 is SASEGT. Written as DNA, the CDR3 is TGTGCCAGCAGTGGACAACTAGCGGCGACAGATACGCAGTATTTT. Protein: CASSGQLAATDTQYF.

The rearrangement uses TRBV7-9 and TRBJ1-5, with 8 bases fitting TRBD1. This CDR3 region has 14 residues. Per germline, CDR1 SEHNR and CDR2 FQNEAQ (reference sequence). The trim removed 5 bases at V and 5 bases at J, leaving 5 bases unmatched. CDR3 amino acids: CASSQDRVDQPQHF. CDR3 DNA sequence: TGTGCCAGCAGCCAGGACAGGGTCGATCAGCCCCAGCATTTT.

This clone was counted at least ten times. The chain combines TRBV19 with TRBJ2-7, with D possibly TRBD1 on 7 matching bases. Deletions cut 4 bases from V and 4 bases from J, with 17 bases between. This CDR3 is 15 amino acids long. Germline lookup yields CDR1 LNHDA and CDR2 SQIVND (reference sequence). CDR3 DNA sequence: TGTGCCAGTAGTACTCGCCCAGGGGGGATGTACGAGCAGTACTTC. Translated, it gives CASSTRPGGMYEQYF.

CDR3 in amino acids: CASSFSGGTKSEAFF. The CDR3 DNA is TGTGCCAGCAGCTTTAGTGGCGGGACGAAGTCTGAAGCTTTCTTT. The chain combines TRBV13 with TRBJ1-1; tentatively, D is TRBD1 (5 bases). Germline lookup yields CDR1 PRHDT and CDR2 FYEKMQ (reference sequence). V shed 3 bases and J shed 6 bases, with 17 bases lying between them. This CDR3 comprises 15 residues.